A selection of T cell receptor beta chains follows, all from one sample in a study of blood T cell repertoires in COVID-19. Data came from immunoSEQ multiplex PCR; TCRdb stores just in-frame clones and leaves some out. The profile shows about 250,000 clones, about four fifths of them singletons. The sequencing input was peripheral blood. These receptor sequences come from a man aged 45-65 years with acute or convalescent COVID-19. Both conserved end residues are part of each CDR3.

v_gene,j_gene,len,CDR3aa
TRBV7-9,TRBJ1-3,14,CASSFTGPGNTIYF
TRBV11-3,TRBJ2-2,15,CASSLLPTNTGELFF
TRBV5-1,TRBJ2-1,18,CASSLRGSGRAIGGEQFF
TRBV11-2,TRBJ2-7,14,CASSLAQGAYEQYF
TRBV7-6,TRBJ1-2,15,CASSPWSEMGDGYTF
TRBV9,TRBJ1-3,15,CASSVGAGSGNTIYF
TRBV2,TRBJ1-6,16,CASSHLTGTEGAPLHF
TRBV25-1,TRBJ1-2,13,CASSATGNYGYTF
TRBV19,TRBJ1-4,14,CASSLTGVNEKLFF
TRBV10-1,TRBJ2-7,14,CASSEPGQSYEQYF
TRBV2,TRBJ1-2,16,CASSTGQGGINYGYTF
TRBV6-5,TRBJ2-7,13,CAIWTGASYEQYF
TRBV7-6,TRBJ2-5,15,CASSLALTRQETQYF
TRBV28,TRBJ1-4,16,CASSQTVDSPNEKLFF